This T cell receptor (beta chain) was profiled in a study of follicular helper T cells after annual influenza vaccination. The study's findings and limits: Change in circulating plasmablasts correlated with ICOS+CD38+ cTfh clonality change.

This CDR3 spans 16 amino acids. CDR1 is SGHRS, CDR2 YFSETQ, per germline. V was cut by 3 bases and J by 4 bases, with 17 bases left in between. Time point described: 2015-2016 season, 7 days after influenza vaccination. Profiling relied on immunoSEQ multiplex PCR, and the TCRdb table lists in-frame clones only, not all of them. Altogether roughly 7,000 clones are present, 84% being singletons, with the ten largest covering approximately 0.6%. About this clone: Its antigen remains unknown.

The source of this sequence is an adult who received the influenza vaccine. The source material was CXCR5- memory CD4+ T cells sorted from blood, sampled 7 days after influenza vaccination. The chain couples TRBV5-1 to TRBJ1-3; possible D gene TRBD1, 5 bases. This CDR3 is CASSSGPLGDGNTIYF. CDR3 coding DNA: TGCGCCAGCAGCTCCGGCCCATTGGGGGACGGAAACACCATATATTTT.